This TCR beta chain was sequenced for a study of T cell repertoires in cytomegalovirus infection (dated by TCRdb to the late 2010s). Some background on the complete study: The peptide stimulations were aimed at well-studied HLA-B-restricted epitopes as well as recently identified HLA-C-restricted CMV epitopes, whose presentation resists viral immunomodulation. Because public TCR beta signatures pointed to carriage of CMV infection together with the matching HLA type, the HLA type of each donor mattered for the analysis.

From the cysteine up to the phenylalanine, the CDR3 has a length of 17 residues. The read is trimmed to its CDR3 DNA, 51 bases read in frame from base 1. Compared with germline, V lacks 0 bases and J lacks 0 bases; bases without a gene match: 2. CDR1 is given as SGHAT and CDR2 as FQNNGV, both from the germline V gene. The sequencing machine was an Illumina HiSeq 1500. The raw public data were reprocessed by TCRdb itself: fastp quality trimming at Q25, MiXCR clonotype calling, in-frame beta chains only. Under each unique CDR3 protein, matching rows form one entry showing the most common genes and DNA. This sample holds under 200,000 distinct CDR3 sequences; roughly 20% were observed only once. Together, the top ten hold roughly 25% of the sample. The treatment or condition label, read with the paper, signifies: in vitro stimulation with specific CMV peptide epitopes to enrich CMV-specific T cells. On this clonotype: Its antigen is still unknown. No much larger clonotype is one base removed from it; base qualities were not supplied.

The study at large found these results: The ex vivo response was dominated by HLA-C-restricted CMV-specific TCR beta clonotypes, which also provided the single most frequent clonotype in two of eight donors. Cumulative frequency of public TCR beta family members discriminated carriers of CMV infection plus the relevant HLA type in this cohort and an independent approximately 370-donor cohort.

This TCR was recovered from a human donor in good health (CMV status not recorded). Some clones in this sample may be carry-over from other donors' samples. The specimen was CD8+ T cells from cultured PBMCs, collected from culture after CMV antigen stimulation. The V and J genes are TRBV11-2 and TRBJ2-6; 7 central bases correspond to TRBD2. The DNA reads as follows: TGTGCCAGCAGCTTAGAGGGGGGGTACTCTGGGGCCAACGTCCTGACTTTC. Its translation is CASSLEGGYSGANVLTF.